A selection of T cell receptor beta chains follows, all from one sample in a study of blood T cell repertoires in COVID-19. The protocol was immunoSEQ multiplex PCR, while the TCRdb copy is restricted to in-frame clones and leaves out a portion. Counted here are about 140,000 clones, over 70% occurring once; the ten biggest clones make up approximately 3.5%. Sample: peripheral blood. The receptors here all came from a man between 65 and 79 years old who had recovered from COVID-19. Both conserved end residues are part of each CDR3. The order of the fields is V gene, clone size, D gene, J gene, CDR3 protein, CDR3 DNA. D genes are given only for firm matches. Not all rows give a size; the values are once, few, many and, for expanded clones, a class.

V: TRBV6-1; size: many; D: TRBD1; J: TRBJ2-5; CDR3: CASSEGGGWETQYF; DNA: TGTGCCAGCAGTGAAGGAGGGGGCTGGGAGACCCAGTACTTC
V: TRBV7-9; size: NA; D: NA; J: TRBJ1-1; CDR3: CASSLVQNTEAFF; DNA: TGTGCCAGCAGCTTAGTTCAGAACACTGAAGCTTTCTTT
V: TRBV7-8; size: NA; D: NA; J: TRBJ2-7; CDR3: CASSLKSGNSYEQYF; DNA: TGTGCCAGCAGCTTAAAGTCAGGGAACTCCTACGAGCAGTACTTC
V: TRBV2; size: few; D: TRBD1; J: TRBJ2-3; CDR3: CAGRQGAVDTQYF; DNA: TGTGCCGGCAGACAGGGGGCGGTAGATACGCAGTATTTT
V: TRBV15; size: NA; D: NA; J: TRBJ2-1; CDR3: CATSSYGENEQFF; DNA: TGTGCCACCAGCAGTTATGGAGAGAATGAGCAGTTCTTC
V: TRBV10-1; size: NA; D: NA; J: TRBJ2-1; CDR3: CASSDLHSPTYNEQFF; DNA: TGCGCCAGCAGTGACCTACATAGCCCTACCTACAATGAGCAGTTCTTC
V: TRBV5-1; size: NA; D: NA; J: TRBJ2-7; CDR3: CASSLVEWNYEQYF; DNA: TGCGCCAGCAGCTTGGTGGAGTGGAACTACGAGCAGTACTTC
V: TRBV21-1; size: NA; D: NA; J: TRBJ2-7; CDR3: CASSKRAVSGRAYEQYF; DNA: TGTGCCAGCAGCAAACGAGCAGTCAGCGGGAGGGCCTACGAGCAGTACTTC
V: TRBV7-2; size: few; D: NA; J: TRBJ1-1; CDR3: CASSLGGAAGMNTEAFF; DNA: TGTGCCAGCAGCTTAGGGGGTGCGGCGGGCATGAACACTGAAGCTTTCTTT
V: TRBV5-4; size: few; D: NA; J: TRBJ1-6; CDR3: CASSLSRGSYNSPLHF; DNA: TGTGCCAGCAGCTTGAGCCGGGGGTCCTATAATTCACCCCTCCACTTT
V: TRBV5-4; size: few; D: TRBD1; J: TRBJ1-2; CDR3: CASSLEQGVGGYTF; DNA: TGTGCCAGCAGCTTAGAACAGGGGGTGGGTGGCTACACCTTC
V: TRBV5-6; size: NA; D: NA; J: TRBJ2-7; CDR3: CASSLSLGSIPYEQYF; DNA: TGTGCCAGCAGCTTGAGTCTCGGGAGTATCCCCTACGAGCAGTACTTC
V: TRBV6-2/TRBV6-3; size: NA; D: NA; J: TRBJ2-7; CDR3: CASSNRVGGYEQYF; DNA: TGTGCCAGCAGCAACAGGGTGGGCGGCTACGAGCAGTACTTC
V: TRBV10-3; size: NA; D: TRBD2; J: TRBJ2-7; CDR3: CAISESGLAGGRRHLYEQYF; DNA: TGTGCCATCAGTGAGTCGGGACTAGCGGGAGGACGACGTCACCTCTACGAGCAGTACTTC
V: TRBV19; size: NA; D: NA; J: TRBJ1-1; CDR3: CATGGWNTEAFF; DNA: TGTGCCACGGGGGGGTGGAACACTGAAGCTTTCTTT
V: TRBV7-6; size: NA; D: NA; J: TRBJ1-2; CDR3: CASSLDQGYRGYTF; DNA: TGTGCCAGCAGCTTAGACCAGGGGTATAGGGGCTACACCTTC
V: TRBV19; size: once; D: NA; J: TRBJ2-1; CDR3: CASSMFAGPTYNEQFF; DNA: TGTGCCAGTAGTATGTTTGCGGGACCGACCTACAATGAGCAGTTCTTC
V: TRBV18; size: few; D: TRBD1; J: TRBJ2-7; CDR3: CASSPRDRVEQYF; DNA: TGTGCCAGCTCGCCCCGGGACAGGGTCGAGCAGTACTTC
V: TRBV11-2; size: NA; D: NA; J: TRBJ2-3; CDR3: CASLEALGGTQYF; DNA: TGTGCCAGCTTAGAGGCCCTTGGGGGGACGCAGTATTTT
V: TRBV9; size: NA; D: NA; J: TRBJ1-3; CDR3: CASSPSGNSGNTIYF; DNA: TGTGCCAGCAGCCCCAGTGGCAACTCTGGAAACACCATATATTTT
V: TRBV4-2; size: NA; D: TRBD2; J: TRBJ2-3; CDR3: CASSQQLAGGQTDTQYF; DNA: TGTGCCAGCAGCCAACAACTAGCGGGAGGTCAGACAGATACGCAGTATTTT
V: TRBV6-6; size: few; D: TRBD1; J: TRBJ1-2; CDR3: CASSYRPQGGYGYTF; DNA: TGTGCCAGCAGTTACCGGCCACAGGGGGGATATGGCTACACCTTC
V: TRBV7-2; size: NA; D: TRBD1; J: TRBJ2-5; CDR3: CASSSGTVQETQYF; DNA: TGTGCCAGCAGCTCCGGGACAGTTCAAGAGACCCAGTACTTC
V: TRBV7-6; size: once; D: TRBD2; J: TRBJ2-5; CDR3: CASSLAGGLAGTTQETQYF; DNA: TGTGCCAGCAGCTTAGCAGGGGGACTAGCGGGAACCACCCAAGAGACCCAGTACTTC
V: TRBV6-6; size: once; D: TRBD2; J: TRBJ2-1; CDR3: CASSLEEWREGHNEQFF; DNA: TGTGCCAGCAGTCTGGAGGAGTGGCGGGAGGGCCACAATGAGCAGTTCTTC
V: TRBV2; size: once; D: NA; J: TRBJ2-7; CDR3: CASSALAVYEQYF; DNA: TGTGCCAGCAGTGCGTTAGCGGTCTACGAGCAGTACTTC
V: TRBV14; size: NA; D: NA; J: TRBJ2-3; CDR3: CASSQSLGTYVDTQYF; DNA: TGTGCCAGCAGCCAATCCCTCGGGACTTATGTAGATACGCAGTATTTT
V: TRBV5-4; size: NA; D: TRBD2; J: TRBJ2-7; CDR3: CASSVPSGRIDEQYF; DNA: TGTGCCAGCAGCGTCCCTAGCGGGAGGATCGACGAGCAGTACTTC
V: TRBV5-1; size: NA; D: TRBD1; J: TRBJ1-4; CDR3: CASSLTGTDNEKLFF; DNA: TGCGCCAGCAGCCTCACCGGGACAGATAATGAAAAACTGTTTTTT
V: TRBV4-1; size: NA; D: NA; J: TRBJ2-7; CDR3: CASSQERGGEQYF; DNA: TGCGCCAGCAGCCAAGAACGCGGCGGCGAGCAGTACTTC
V: TRBV2; size: NA; D: TRBD1; J: TRBJ2-2; CDR3: CASREQGFTGELFF; DNA: TGTGCCAGCAGGGAACAGGGGTTCACCGGGGAGCTGTTTTTT
V: TRBV11-2; size: NA; D: NA; J: TRBJ2-7; CDR3: CASSLSILYEQYF; DNA: TGTGCCAGCAGCCTTAGTATTCTCTACGAGCAGTACTTC
V: TRBV7-2; size: NA; D: TRBD2; J: TRBJ2-1; CDR3: CASTLRTSGYNEQFF; DNA: TGTGCCAGCACCCTTCGGACTAGCGGCTACAATGAGCAGTTCTTC
V: TRBV2; size: few; D: NA; J: TRBJ2-7; CDR3: CASSPTGYEQYF; DNA: TGTGCCAGCAGTCCGACAGGCTACGAGCAGTACTTC
V: TRBV14; size: NA; D: NA; J: TRBJ1-1; CDR3: CASSPSVEEAFF; DNA: TGTGCCAGCAGCCCCTCGGTAGAAGAAGCTTTCTTT
V: TRBV7-9; size: few; D: NA; J: TRBJ2-3; CDR3: CASSPPFREGGTQYF; DNA: TGTGCCAGCTCCCCCCCCTTCAGGGAGGGGGGTACGCAGTATTTT
V: TRBV30; size: NA; D: NA; J: TRBJ2-7; CDR3: CAWSTPRRGSYEQYF; DNA: TGTGCCTGGAGTACCCCTCGGCGGGGCTCCTACGAGCAGTACTTC
V: TRBV19; size: NA; D: NA; J: TRBJ1-1; CDR3: CASSIHTNSLIEAFF; DNA: TGTGCCAGTAGTATTCATACCAACAGCCTTATTGAAGCTTTCTTT
V: TRBV27; size: NA; D: NA; J: TRBJ2-6; CDR3: CASSVAGTAGANVLTF; DNA: TGTGCCAGCAGTGTGGCGGGGACAGCTGGGGCCAACGTCCTGACTTTC
V: TRBV27; size: once; D: TRBD1; J: TRBJ2-5; CDR3: CASSSVPGQGGWETQYF; DNA: TGTGCCAGCAGTTCGGTCCCGGGACAGGGTGGTTGGGAGACCCAGTACTTC
V: TRBV19; size: NA; D: TRBD2; J: TRBJ2-1; CDR3: CASRGLAGSGSYNEQFF; DNA: TGTGCCAGTAGAGGACTAGCGGGATCTGGCTCCTACAATGAGCAGTTCTTC